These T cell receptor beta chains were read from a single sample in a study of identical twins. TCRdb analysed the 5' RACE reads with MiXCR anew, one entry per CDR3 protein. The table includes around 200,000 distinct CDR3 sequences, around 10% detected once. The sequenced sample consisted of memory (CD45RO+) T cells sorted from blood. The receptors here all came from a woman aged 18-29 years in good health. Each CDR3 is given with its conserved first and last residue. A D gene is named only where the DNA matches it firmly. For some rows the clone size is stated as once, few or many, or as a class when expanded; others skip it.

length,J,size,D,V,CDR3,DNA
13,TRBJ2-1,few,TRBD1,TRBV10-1,CASSGTGPNEQFF,TGCGCCAGCAGTGGGACAGGGCCCAATGAGCAGTTCTTC
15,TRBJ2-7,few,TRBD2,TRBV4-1,CASSQGTSGTYEQYF,TGCGCCAGCAGCCAGGGGACTAGCGGGACCTACGAGCAGTACTTC
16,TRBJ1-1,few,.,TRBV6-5,CASSSPSGRTNTEAFF,TGTGCCAGCAGTTCCCCGTCTGGCAGGACTAACACTGAAGCTTTCTTT
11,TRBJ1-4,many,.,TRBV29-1,CSTITNEKLFF,TGCTCAACTATCACTAATGAAAAACTGTTTTTT
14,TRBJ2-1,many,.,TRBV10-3,CAISAGTVYNEQFF,TGTGCCATCAGTGCTGGGACTGTATACAATGAGCAGTTCTTC
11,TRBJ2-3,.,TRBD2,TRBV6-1,CASTSGTTQYF,TGTGCCAGCACCAGCGGGACTACGCAGTATTTT
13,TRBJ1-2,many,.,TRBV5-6,CATTWGTLNGYTF,TGTGCCACTACTTGGGGGACTCTCAATGGCTACACCTTC
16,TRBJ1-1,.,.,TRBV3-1,CASSQAGYGKSTEAFF,TGTGCCAGCAGCCAAGCGGGGTATGGTAAGAGCACTGAAGCTTTCTTT
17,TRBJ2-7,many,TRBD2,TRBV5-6,CASSTPALAGTTYEQYF,TGTGCCAGCAGCACCCCAGCGCTAGCGGGAACAACCTACGAGCAGTACTTC
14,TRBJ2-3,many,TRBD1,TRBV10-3,CAIMAGQGRDTQYF,TGTGCCATCATGGCGGGACAGGGTCGTGATACGCAGTATTTT
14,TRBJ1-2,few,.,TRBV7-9,CASSSDVILYGYTF,TGTGCCAGCAGCTCCGACGTGATTCTATATGGCTACACCTTC
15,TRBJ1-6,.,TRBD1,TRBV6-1,CASSEDRGKNSPLHF,TGTGCCAGCAGCGAGGACAGGGGCAAAAATTCACCCCTCCACTTT
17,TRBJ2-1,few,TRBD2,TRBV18,CASSPMGGSGSYNEQFF,TGTGCCAGCTCACCAATGGGAGGTAGCGGGAGCTACAATGAGCAGTTCTTC
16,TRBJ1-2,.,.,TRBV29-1,CSVEDLRGGYNYGYTF,TGCAGCGTTGAAGATCTAAGGGGAGGGTATAACTATGGCTACACCTTC
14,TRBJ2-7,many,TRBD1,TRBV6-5,CASSYGTGLHEQYF,TGTGCCAGCAGTTACGGGACAGGGCTCCACGAGCAGTACTTC
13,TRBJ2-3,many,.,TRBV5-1,CASSLEGTDTQYF,TGCGCCAGCAGCTTGGAGGGCACAGATACGCAGTATTTT
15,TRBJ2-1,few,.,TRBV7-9,CASSLMAGSENEQFF,TGTGCCAGCAGCCTGATGGCGGGATCAGAGAATGAGCAGTTCTTC
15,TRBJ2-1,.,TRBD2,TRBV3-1,CASSQEVTSANEQFF,TGTGCCAGCAGCCAAGAGGTGACTAGCGCTAATGAGCAGTTCTTC
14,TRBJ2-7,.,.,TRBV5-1,CASSLGLSSSKQYF,TGCGCCAGCAGCTTGGGGCTATCCTCGAGTAAGCAGTACTTC
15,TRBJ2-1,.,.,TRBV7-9,CASSLSGAGAHEQFF,TGTGCCAGCAGCTTATCGGGGGCGGGAGCGCATGAGCAGTTCTTC
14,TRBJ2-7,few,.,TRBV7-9,CASARYGEGIEQYF,TGTGCCAGCGCTCGGTACGGGGAAGGCATCGAGCAGTACTTC
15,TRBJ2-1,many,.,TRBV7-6,CASTLQGYSYNEQFF,TGTGCCAGCACCTTACAGGGTTACTCCTACAATGAGCAGTTCTTC
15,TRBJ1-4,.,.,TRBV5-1,CASSTGGGAGEKLFF,TGCGCCAGCAGCACCGGAGGGGGTGCGGGTGAAAAACTGTTTTTT
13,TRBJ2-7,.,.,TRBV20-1,CSAGRGSSYEQYF,TGCAGTGCTGGGCGCGGTTCATCCTACGAGCAGTACTTC
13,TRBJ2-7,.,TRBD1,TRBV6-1,CASSRTGVYEQYF,TGTGCCAGCAGTAGGACAGGGGTCTACGAGCAGTACTTC
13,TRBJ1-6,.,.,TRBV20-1,CSARDVDNSPLHF,TGCAGTGCTAGGGACGTTGATAATTCACCCCTCCACTTT
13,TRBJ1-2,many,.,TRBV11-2,CASSRGQNYGYTF,TGTGCCAGCAGCCGCGGACAGAACTATGGCTACACCTTC
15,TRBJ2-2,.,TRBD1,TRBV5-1,CASGNGQGNTGELFF,TGCGCCAGCGGCAACGGACAGGGAAACACCGGGGAGCTGTTTTTT
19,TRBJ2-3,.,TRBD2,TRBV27,CASSLPGTSGRADADTQYF,TGTGCCAGCAGTTTACCCGGGACTAGCGGGAGGGCCGACGCAGATACGCAGTATTTT
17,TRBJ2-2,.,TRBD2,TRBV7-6,CASSSGASGIKTGELFF,TGTGCCAGCAGCTCTGGGGCTAGCGGGATTAAGACCGGGGAGCTGTTTTTT
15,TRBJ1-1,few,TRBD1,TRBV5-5,CASSSGRQGDTEAFF,TGTGCCAGCAGCTCGGGCCGCCAGGGGGACACTGAAGCTTTCTTT
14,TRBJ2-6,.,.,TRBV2,CASSATTGANVLTF,TGTGCCAGCAGTGCGACAACTGGGGCCAACGTCCTGACTTTC
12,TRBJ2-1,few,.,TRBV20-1,CSARLSVDEQFF,TGCAGTGCTAGATTGTCGGTGGATGAGCAGTTCTTC
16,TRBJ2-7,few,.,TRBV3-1,CASSPVGGASSYEQYF,TGTGCCAGCAGCCCAGTGGGCGGGGCAAGCTCCTACGAGCAGTACTTC